Listed below are T cell receptor beta chains from one sample, sequenced in a study of HIV-infected children after antiretroviral therapy interruption. TCRdb re-called the 3' RACE reads through MiXCR, storing one row per CDR3 protein. The sample holds about 15,000 distinct CDR3 sequences; less than 4% are singletons and the top ten take over 4.5%. The specimen comprised CD45RA+ CD4+ T cells from PBMCs, sampled from a donor given antiretroviral therapy, either interrupted or continuous. The receptors derive from a child aged 2 to 17 with HIV. The CDR3 runs from the conserved cysteine through the conserved F or W.

v_call	j_call	cdr3_aa
TRBV7-2	TRBJ1-2	CASSWGSGAISGGYTF
TRBV4-2	TRBJ2-4	CASSPRTGGRDQNTLYF
TRBV30	TRBJ2-3	CAWRLRGGTDTQYF
TRBV24-1	TRBJ2-7	CATSDAGTEQYF
TRBV6-2/TRBV6-3	TRBJ1-3	CASSSYGNTIYF
TRBV6-1	TRBJ2-5	CASSDRDWGAQDTQYF
TRBV5-1	TRBJ1-1	CASSLAGTTEAFF
TRBV5-1	TRBJ1-5	CASSSGPNNQPQHF
TRBV29-1	TRBJ1-1	CSVGFQGWRTEAFF
TRBV6-6	TRBJ2-7	CASSLGLVYEQYF
TRBV13	TRBJ2-1	CASSGAYAEQFF
TRBV9	TRBJ2-3	CASSVGTGSTDTQYF
TRBV20-1	TRBJ2-3	CRSGSDTQYF
TRBV25-1	TRBJ1-1	CASSMKLGLMNTEAFF
TRBV30	TRBJ1-2	CAWSDRDYGYTF
TRBV2	TRBJ1-5	CASSVDQPQHF
TRBV7-8	TRBJ1-5	CASSLAGDQPQHF
TRBV3-1	TRBJ2-5	CASSYPGQGRQDTQYF
TRBV4-2	TRBJ2-2	CASSQDVGTGHTGELFF
TRBV19	TRBJ1-5	CASSIVFPQPQHF
TRBV6-2/TRBV6-3	TRBJ2-1	CASSLDRGRNEQFF
TRBV20-1	TRBJ1-5	CSARVGGANQPQHF
TRBV28	TRBJ1-5	CASKGQGYQPQHF
TRBV5-6	TRBJ1-1	CASSQGQAFEAFF
TRBV12-3/TRBV12-4	TRBJ1-1	CASSLAPGNTEAFF
TRBV5-6	TRBJ1-6	CASSRPGQGGSPLHF
TRBV24-1	TRBJ2-1	CATSDSTSGSPDEQFF
TRBV27	TRBJ2-3	CASRLRDTQYF
TRBV12-3/TRBV12-4	TRBJ2-1	CASSLWVHFGNNEQFF
TRBV12-3/TRBV12-4	TRBJ1-1	CASTHGGFEAFF
TRBV5-1	TRBJ2-5	CASSRAGEGETQYF
TRBV7-9	TRBJ2-5	CASSPGTSGWETQYF
TRBV24-1	TRBJ1-1	CATSDRDRGAFF
TRBV6-1	TRBJ2-7	CASSHPRQASWEQYF
TRBV12-3/TRBV12-4	TRBJ2-7	CASAIQGPGNEQYF
TRBV7-9	TRBJ2-7	CAIPRTGVSSYEQYF
TRBV25-1	TRBJ2-7	CASSPGTGEICEQYF
TRBV9	TRBJ1-1	CASSVGQGSTEAFF
TRBV28	TRBJ2-7	CASSSGQSSYEQYF
TRBV4-1	TRBJ1-4	CASSPTGAPTEKLFF
TRBV11-2	TRBJ2-3	CASSLSAGTAPDTQYF
TRBV5-4	TRBJ2-6	CASSSGGAGTNVLTF
TRBV18	TRBJ1-4	CASSLREGLATNEKLFF
TRBV6-2/TRBV6-3	TRBJ2-6	CASSYRNRALSGANVLTF
TRBV20-1	TRBJ2-7	CSARLAGIYEQYF